This passage covers 24 T cell receptor beta chains from one sample sequenced in a study of blood T cell repertoires in COVID-19. Assay used: immunoSEQ multiplex PCR; TCRdb lists only in-frame clones, some missing. The data show under 250,000 clones, with more than 65% seen just once and approximately 4.4% held by the top ten. Sequences were obtained from peripheral blood. The receptor source for this set is a man between 50 and 59 years old with active or convalescent COVID-19.

V and J are TRBV19 and TRBJ1-1; D might be TRBD1 (5 bases). V shed 8 bases and J shed 0 bases, with 13 bases lying between them. The germline V gene has CDR1 LNHDA and CDR2 SQIVND (reference sequence). This CDR3 is 14 amino acids long. CDR3 nucleotide sequence: TGTGCCAGTTGGGAGGGGCTAATGAACACTGAAGCTTTCTTT. Encoded protein: CASWEGLMNTEAFF.

This rearrangement joins TRBV7-2 to TRBJ2-1, with 8 bases lining up with TRBD2. CDR3 length: 17 amino acids. Germline trimming cut 2 bases from V and 4 bases from J; bases unmatched to any gene: 10. The germline CDR1 and CDR2 sequences are SGHTA and FQGNSA. CDR3 nucleotide sequence: TGTGCCAGCAGCTTACGGGAAGGGCGGGGGGTATACAATGAGCAGTTCTTC. Translating it yields CASSLREGRGVYNEQFF.

This chain links TRBV4-3 with TRBJ1-6, with D maybe TRBD1 (6 bases). CDR1 is LGHNA, CDR2 YSLEER, per germline. The CDR3 sequence is 16 residues long. V was cut by 3 bases and J by 7 bases, with 16 bases left in between. In DNA, the CDR3 is TGCGCCAGCAGCCAGGAGGGGGGGCCTCGGAATTCACCCCTCCACTTT. Translating gives CASSQEGGPRNSPLHF.

The chain combines TRBV2 with TRBJ2-7; the D gene is possibly TRBD2 (6 bases). This CDR3 has 18 amino acids. Germline V lookup: CDR1 SNHLY, CDR2 FYNNEI. Trimming pared 5 bases from V and 2 bases from J, leaving 25 bases between. The CDR3 nucleotides are TGTGCCAGCAGTAGGGACTTTACTGCCCGGACAAGCGCCTACGAGCAGTACTTC. Translated: CASSRDFTARTSAYEQYF.

The V gene is TRBV24-1, the J gene TRBJ2-1; D is perhaps TRBD2 (7 bases). CDR3 length equals 15 residues. V was pared by 3 bases and J by 6 bases, with 14 bases between. CDR1 KGHDR and CDR2 SFDVKD come from the germline V gene. The CDR3 region has the DNA TGTGCCACCAGTGATAGGGGGGGGCCTGGCAATGAGCAGTTCTTC. Translated, it gives CATSDRGGPGNEQFF.

V and J are TRBV5-6 and TRBJ2-7; 12 positions agree with TRBD1. The ends lost 4 bases at V and 0 bases at J; junction bases unmatched: 8. The CDR3 covers 17 residues. Germline CDR1 reads SGHDT; CDR2 reads YYEEEE. The chain's CDR3 is CASSPGTGGLSSYEQYF. The CDR3 coding sequence is TGTGCCAGCAGCCCCGGGACAGGGGGCCTTAGCTCCTACGAGCAGTACTTC.

The chain joins TRBV15 to TRBJ2-7, with 9 positions matching TRBD2. Germline CDR1 is LNHNV and CDR2 is YYDKDF (reference sequence). Trimming removed 0 bases from V and 5 bases from J; junction bases left unmatched: 2. The CDR3 is 14 residues long. CDR3 residues: CATSREVAGDEQYF. In DNA form, the CDR3 reads TGTGCCACCAGCAGAGAAGTAGCGGGGGACGAGCAGTACTTC.

The chain recombines TRBV5-4 with TRBJ2-2, with TRBD2 identical over 15 bases. The J segment lost 5 bases and the V segment lost 4 bases, leaving 6 bases of the junction unmatched. The CDR3 has 17 amino acids. From germline, CDR1 is SGHNT and CDR2 YYREEE (reference sequence). The CDR3 region has the DNA TGTGCCAGCAGCCCCGGACTAGCGGGGGGGCGGACCGGGGAGCTGTTTTTT. Translated: CASSPGLAGGRTGELFF.

The chain employs TRBV2 and TRBJ2-1, with 8 bases that match TRBD2. Germline V lookup: CDR1 SNHLY, CDR2 FYNNEI. The junction had 0 bases not matched to a gene; V was cut back by 4 bases and J by 4 bases. The CDR3 spans 13 residues. The CDR3 DNA is TGTGCCAGCAGTGCGGGGGGGTACAATGAGCAGTTCTTC. Its translation is CASSAGGYNEQFF. Supplemented by reference TRBV2 and TRBJ2-1, the full variable domain reads EPEVTQTPSHQVTQMGQEVILRCVPISNHLYFYWYRQILGQKVEFLVSFYNNEISEKSEIFDDQFSVERPDGSNFTLKIRSTKLEDSAMYFCASSAGGYNEQFFGPGTRLTVL.

This chain uses TRBV28 with TRBJ2-7; perhaps TRBD1 as D (5 bases). The CDR3 has 11 amino acids. The V gene lost 10 bases and the J gene lost 3 bases, with 10 bases spanning the gap. Germline lookup yields CDR1 MDHEN and CDR2 SYDVKM. The CDR3 DNA follows: TGTGCCACCTCAGGGTACTACGAGCAGTACTTC. Protein sequence: CATSGYYEQYF. Based on the CDR3 plus reference TRBV28 and TRBJ2-7, the full variable domain is DVKVTQSSRYLVKRTGEKVFLECVQDMDHENMFWYRQDPGLGLRLIYFSYDVKMKEKGDIPEGYSVSREKKERFSLILESASTNQTSMYLCATSGYYEQYFGPGTRLTVT.

This chain connects TRBV9 to TRBJ2-2; D not certain. CDR3 size: 13 residues. Germline V CDR1 and CDR2: SGDLS, YYNGEE. V shed 2 bases and J shed 6 bases, with 8 bases lying between them. CDR3 in amino acids: CASSVLLSGELFF. CDR3 in DNA: TGTGCCAGCAGCGTCCTCCTGTCCGGGGAGCTGTTTTTT. The entire variable domain, with the rest obtained from reference TRBV9 and TRBJ2-2, is as follows: DSGVTQTPKHLITATGQRVTLRCSPRSGDLSVYWYQQSLDQGLQFLIQYYNGEERAKGNILERFSAQQFPDLHSELNLSSLELGDSALYFCASSVLLSGELFFGEGSRLTVL.

This clone has more than one count but fewer than ten. V and J are TRBV4-2 and TRBJ2-7; no reliable D call. The germline CDR1 and CDR2 sequences are LGHNA and YNFKEQ. The CDR3 length is 12 residues. Trimming took 4 bases from V and 5 from J, leaving 9 bases between them. The CDR3 loop is CASSPNNNEQYF. The CDR3 nucleotides are TGTGCCAGCAGCCCAAATAACAACGAGCAGTACTTC.

The rearrangement links TRBV3-1 (or the pseudogene TRBV3-2) to TRBJ2-3; 10 bases match TRBD2. This CDR3 has 13 amino acids. V shed 3 bases, J shed 10 bases, and the junction held 4 bases outside the gene matches. The V gene's germline CDR1 is LGHDT and CDR2 YNNKEL (reference sequence). The CDR3 sequence is CASSQSSGGSQYF. The CDR3 DNA follows: TGTGCCAGCAGCCAGTCTAGCGGGGGTTCGCAGTATTTT.

This chain joins TRBV28 and TRBJ1-2; 7 bases agree with TRBD1. The V segment lost 11 bases and the J segment 8 bases; nucleotides outside the gene matches: 5. The CDR3 is 10 amino acids. CDR1 is MDHEN, CDR2 SYDVKM, per germline. CDR3 protein: CADRVMGYTF. DNA for the CDR3: TGTGCCGACAGGGTAATGGGCTACACCTTC.

The CDR3 here is CASSELGRGLGGYTF. CDR3 DNA sequence: TGTGCCAGCAGTGAATTGGGCAGGGGGCTAGGGGGCTACACCTTC. This chain links TRBV2 with TRBJ1-2, with 8 positions matching TRBD1. Germline V CDR1 and CDR2: SNHLY, FYNNEI. The CDR3 length is 15 residues. V was clipped by 2 bases and J by 8 bases; unmatched bases: 10.

The rearrangement links TRBV6-5 to TRBJ1-2, with 11 bases lining up with TRBD1. The germline V gene has CDR1 MNHEY and CDR2 SVGAGI. The CDR3 runs 14 residues. With V trimmed by 6 bases and J by 6 bases, 6 bases remained unmatched. CDR3 sequence reads: CASSGQGAPDGYTF. CDR3 coding DNA: TGTGCCAGCAGCGGACAGGGGGCGCCTGATGGCTACACCTTC.

V is TRBV30 and J is TRBJ2-5; 15 bases are shared with TRBD2. CDR1 is GTSNPN and CDR2 is SVGIG in the germline V gene (reference sequence). Trimming at V came to 3 bases and at J to 5 bases, leaving 7 bases not matched to a gene. The CDR3 covers 16 residues. The CDR3 coding sequence is TGTGCCTGGAGCCCGGGACTAGCGGGGGGCAGGGAGACCCAGTACTTC. This sequence encodes CAWSPGLAGGRETQYF.

This chain links TRBV5-1 with TRBJ2-7; 7 bases match TRBD1. CDR3 size: 14 residues. Trimming at V came to 3 bases and at J to 3 bases, leaving 6 bases not matched to a gene. Looked up from germline, CDR1 is SGHRS and CDR2 is YFSETQ. The CDR3 region is CASSSRQGGYEQYF. CDR3 nucleotide sequence: TGCGCCAGCAGCTCCCGACAGGGTGGCTACGAGCAGTACTTC.

The chain uses TRBV7-2 and TRBJ2-1; 9 bases agree with TRBD2. The V gene's germline CDR1 is SGHTA and CDR2 FQGNSA. V lost 2 bases and J lost 5; bases outside the gene matches: 10. The CDR3 covers 17 residues. In nucleotides, the CDR3 is TGTGCCAGCAGCTTATCCCTAGCGGGGACCCTAAACAATGAGCAGTTCTTC. It encodes CASSLSLAGTLNNEQFF.

The V gene is TRBV14, the J gene TRBJ2-7; D is unclear. V gave up 4 bases and J gave up 6 bases, with 10 bases separating them. CDR3 length equals 12 residues. Germline V CDR1 and CDR2: SGHDN, FVKESK. CDR3 DNA: TGTGCCAGCAGCCGACTGTTAGGCGAGCAGTACTTC. Translating it yields CASSRLLGEQYF.

To note about this clone: At the DNA level, this CDR3 is encoded by other sequences in the same sample as well. The chain has TRBV18 and TRBJ2-3; D gene uncertain. The germline gives CDR1 KGHSH, CDR2 LQKENI. V lost 3 bases, J lost 4 bases, and 8 bases lay in between. CDR3 length equals 13 residues. This CDR3 reads CASSPLEADTQYF. CDR3 in DNA: TGTGCCAGCTCACCCCTAGAAGCAGATACGCAGTATTTT.

A few counts support this clone. V usage is TRBV9 and J usage is TRBJ2-5; maybe TRBD1 (6 bases). Trimming removed 4 bases from V and 4 bases from J, with 17 bases in between. Germline values: CDR1 SGDLS, CDR2 YYNGEE. The CDR3 sequence is 15 residues long. Here the CDR3 reads CASSPQGRAPETQYF. The CDR3 nucleotides are TGTGCCAGCAGCCCCCAGGGGCGTGCCCCAGAGACCCAGTACTTC.

The V call is TRBV5-5, the J call TRBJ1-6, with D perhaps TRBD1 (5 bases). Between the trimmed V and J ends, which lost 5 bases and 10 bases, there was a span of 13 bases. The CDR3 is made up of 13 amino acids. Per germline, CDR1 SGHKS and CDR2 YYEKEE (reference sequence). The CDR3 DNA reads as TGTGCCAGCAGTAAAACAGGAGAATCACCCCTCCACTTT. Protein sequence: CASSKTGESPLHF.

The V call is TRBV29-1, the J call TRBJ1-1; TRBD1 is a possible D gene (5 bases). This CDR3 is 12 amino acids long. Germline CDR1 SQVTM, CDR2 ANQGSEA. Trimming removed 7 bases from V and 5 bases from J, with 14 bases in between. The CDR3 DNA reads as TGCAGCGCCGAACCAGGGCAGACTGAAGCTTTCTTT. Its protein is CSAEPGQTEAFF.